The 8 T cell receptor beta chains in this list originate from one sample, sequenced in a study of post-analysis software for immune sequencing data. Regarding the study as a whole: Comparison of patients with controls showed four or five TRBV segments more frequent in patients, TRBV5-6, TRBV5-1 and TRBV20-1 among them.

The TCR beta cDNA libraries carried unique molecular identifiers. TCRdb re-called the PCR reads through MiXCR, storing one row per CDR3 protein. This table holds about 770,000 distinct CDR3 sequences, under 60% found once. Their target antigens are unknown. Sequenced input: blood. Receptor source: a girl between 10 and 17 years old with multiple sclerosis.

The V gene is TRBV29-1, the J gene TRBJ2-1, with D hard to call. Deletions cut 8 bases from V and 7 bases from J, with 12 bases between. The germline V gene encodes CDR1 SQVTM and CDR2 ANQGSEA. The CDR3 sequence is 11 residues long. Here the CDR3 reads CSTDKTNEQFF. CDR3 DNA sequence: TGCAGCACAGACAAGACGAATGAGCAGTTCTTC.

This chain connects TRBV6-1 to TRBJ2-3; TRBD2 matches 13 bases. CDR1 and CDR2 (germline): MNHNS, SASEGT. The V segment lost 5 bases and the J segment 6 bases; nucleotides outside the gene matches: 14. This CDR3 has 18 residues. In nucleotides, the CDR3 is TGTGCCAGCAGTCCGCTTGGGACTAGCGGGAAATCTGCTGATACGCAGTATTTT. Protein: CASSPLGTSGKSADTQYF.

This chain joins TRBV6-5 and TRBJ2-3; D is perhaps TRBD2 (6 bases). The germline gives CDR1 MNHEY, CDR2 SVGAGI. CDR3 length: 15 amino acids. V lost 6 bases and J 2 bases, leaving 15 bases between the germline ends. CDR3 in amino acids: CASRNRDSYTDTQYF. The CDR3 DNA follows: TGTGCCAGCAGAAACCGGGACTCCTACACAGATACGCAGTATTTT.

The rearrangement uses TRBV6-2 or TRBV6-3 and TRBJ2-1, with D perhaps matching TRBD2 (6 bases). The CDR3 sequence is 17 residues long. From germline, CDR1 is MNHEY and CDR2 SVGEGT. The V gene lost 2 bases and the J gene lost 8 bases, with 22 bases spanning the gap. CDR3 sequence reads: CASSYGPSAGSIYEQFF. The CDR3 DNA is TGTGCCAGCAGTTACGGTCCTAGCGCGGGCTCTATCTATGAGCAGTTCTTC.

This clonotype has a handful of counts. The chain couples TRBV12-5 to TRBJ2-7; 10 nucleotides match TRBD2. CDR1 is LGHNT and CDR2 is FRNRAP in the germline V gene. V shed 4 bases, J shed 0 bases, and the junction held 3 bases outside the gene matches. This CDR3 is 15 amino acids long. CDR3 loop: CASGSRLAGSYEQYF. The CDR3 DNA reads TGTGCTAGTGGTTCCCGACTAGCGGGCTCCTACGAGCAGTACTTC. Using reference TRBV12-5 and TRBJ2-7 for the parts outside the CDR3, the full variable domain is DARVTQTPRHKVTEMGQEVTMRCQPILGHNTVFWYRQTMMQGLELLAYFRNRAPLDDSGMPKDRFSAEMPDATLATLKIQPSEPRDSAVYFCASGSRLAGSYEQYFGPGTRLTVT.

This chain links TRBV9 with TRBJ2-1, with 7 bases identical to TRBD2. Trimming cost V 0 bases and J 10 bases; bases outside gene matches: 10. The CDR3 is 15 residues long. CDR1 SGDLS and CDR2 YYNGEE come from the germline V gene. The CDR3 loop reads CASSVDNSGRREQFF. DNA for the CDR3: TGTGCCAGCAGCGTAGATAATAGCGGGCGTAGGGAGCAGTTCTTC.

This clonotype is a singleton in its sample. The chain uses TRBV6-6 and TRBJ1-1, with 8 bases fitting TRBD1. Germline V CDR1 and CDR2: MNHNY, SVGAGI (reference sequence). Trimming at V came to 0 bases and at J to 12 bases, leaving 6 bases not matched to a gene. The CDR3 has 13 amino acids. The CDR3 region has the DNA TGTGCCAGCAGTTACTCCTGGGACAGGTTGTCTTTCTTT. It encodes CASSYSWDRLSFF.

The chain uses TRBV27 and TRBJ2-4; 7 bases match TRBD1. The V segment lost 5 bases and the J segment 9 bases; nucleotides outside the gene matches: 10. The CDR3 has 14 residues. Looked up from germline, CDR1 is MNHEY and CDR2 is SMNVEV (reference sequence). This CDR3 is CASSPRQGLTIQYF. The DNA for the CDR3 is TGTGCCAGCAGTCCACGACAGGGTTTGACCATTCAGTACTTC.